This T cell receptor beta chain originates from a study of Ad26.COV2.S vaccination and SARS-CoV-2 variants (dated by TCRdb to about 2021). In terms of the full investigation: Donors in the vaccine arm were drawn from COV1001, a phase I-IIa trial of Ad26.COV2.S in healthy adults that was multicentre, randomized, double-blind and placebo-controlled. Ad26.COV2.S was administered intramuscularly at a dose of 5x10^10 or 1x10^11 viral particles, either as one shot or as two shots given 56 days apart. TCRbeta repertoire sequencing was used to assess the specificity and breadth of SARS-CoV-2-reactive T cell receptors after Ad26.COV2.S vaccination. A total of around 32 samples were included in the TCR-sequenced set, comprising 19 Ad26.COV2.S vaccine recipients, 5 placebo recipients and 8 SARS-CoV-2 convalescent individuals. Participants in the trial were split at random into five groups of five each, receiving low-dose or high-dose Ad26.COV2.S once or twice, or else placebo on both occasions. Throughout the experiments and outcome assessment, investigators stayed blinded to trial group allocation.

CDR1 SGHDT and CDR2 YYEEEE were looked up in the germline V gene. The CDR3 spans 18 residues, from the cysteine through the phenylalanine. CDR3 DNA only is kept here, 54 bases in frame from base 1. Trimming at the junction amounts to 3 bases on V and 3 bases on J, and the germline ends lie 24 bases apart. Points on this clone: Its cognate antigen has yet to be identified. Nothing much larger sits one base from this clone, and base qualities are not available.

The immunoSEQ Assay was the method used to sequence TCRbeta CDR3 regions. After extraction, genomic DNA underwent amplification by bias-controlled multiplex PCR, followed by high-throughput sequencing. Under the source paper's analysis protocol: To quantify the absolute abundance of each unique TCRbeta CDR3 region, sequences were collapsed and filtered. T cell fraction was estimated by normalizing TCRbeta template counts to usable DNA, with usable DNA measured through amplification of reference genes found in all nucleated cells. Repertoire TCRs were annotated as SARS-CoV-2-specific when V gene, CDR3 amino acid sequence and J gene were exactly matched to a known reactive TCR set. MIRA supplied the reference SARS-CoV-2 TCR set, which was filtered for enrichment in COVID-19-positive ImmuneCODE repertoires so that public or cross-reactive TCRs were removed. Using the MIRA antigens, annotated TCRs were further analysed by specific ORF or by position within an ORF. Depth was the summed frequency of annotated unique rearrangements, while breadth was defined as annotated unique rearrangements over total unique productive rearrangements. Two-sided Wilcoxon rank-sum tests were applied when comparing TCR breadth between groups. What TCRdb holds here is the immuneACCESS table cut down to in-frame rearrangements. Part of the clones is not present; checked against another copy, under half of the missing clones reflect an unresolved V gene, and the others are unexplained. That table supplies the V and J calls and clone size; D and trimming were determined from the DNA. The sample table holds 350,000 to 500,000 clones, of which about 91% were seen once. The ten largest make up approximately 2.5% of the sample.

What the work shows at the level of the full study, not this receptor alone: Substantial breadth of spike-specific CD8+ and CD4+ T cell responses was reported after vaccination. Spike-specific TCR breadth was higher in Ad26.COV2.S recipients than in placebo recipients (P = 0.0014). Comparing responses between vaccine doses or regimens was not something the study was powered to do. Vaccine and placebo recipients had similar non-spike TCR breadth, a finding consistent with the vaccine containing only spike. According to the authors, total T cell responses may have been underestimated by the TCR breadth and depth analyses.

Reading the label with the study, this specimen's treatment or condition is: 15 to 20 received Ad26.COV2.S at low or high dose, single or two shots; roughly five received placebo; per-sample allocation not given. For vaccine and placebo recipients, the sequenced repertoires came from samples collected on day 63 after the first injection. Between 29 July and 7 August 2020, Cohort 1b enrolled approximately 26 adults aged 18-55 years at one site in Boston, USA. Ad26.COV2.S was a replication-incompetent adenovirus type 26 vector that expressed a prefusion-stabilized SARS-CoV-2 spike protein derived from the original Wuhan strain.

The chain couples TRBV5-6 to TRBJ1-1, with the D gene uncertain. The source material was peripheral blood, sampled in a trial of Ad26.COV2.S vaccine versus placebo. This TCR derives from a person aged 18-60 years who received the Ad26.COV2.S COVID-19 vaccine or a placebo. CDR3 loop: CASSSIVGYGWGDTEAFF. The sequence in DNA is TGTGCCAGCAGCTCGATTGTGGGATATGGGTGGGGAGACACTGAAGCTTTCTTT.